This T cell receptor beta chain was observed in a study of T cell clonality in common variable immunodeficiency. General study points: Compared with controls, CVID subjects had fewer shared TCRbeta clones. CVID subjects had higher TCRbeta clonality than healthy controls, most marked in about a third. In common variable immunodeficiency, TCR beta chains reportedly carried fewer deletions and N-nucleotide insertions.

The protocol was immunoSEQ multiplex PCR, while the TCRdb copy is restricted to in-frame clones and leaves out a portion. There are some 42,000 clones in the sample, none observed a single time. CVID meant reduced serum IgG, IgA and/or IgM plus specific antibody deficiency. Replacement immunoglobulin had been given to every CVID subject for at least one year. Trimming stripped 6 bases from V and 0 bases from J, with 11 bases between. This CDR3 has 14 residues. Germline V gene data show CDR1 as MNHEY and CDR2 as SVGEGT. This clone was detected only a few times. Its antigen remains unidentified. With the read ending 3 residues before the CDR3 end, the germline J gene is used to fill in that end.

Input material: peripheral blood mononuclear cells. The TCR comes from a human donor with common variable immunodeficiency. The chain joins TRBV6-2 or TRBV6-3 to TRBJ1-1; D may be TRBD1 (5 bases). This chain's CDR3 is CASRSGGMNTEAFF. The DNA read from the CDR3 is TGTGCCAGCAGGTCGGGGGGAATGAACACTGAA.